This TCR beta chain was captured in a study of blood T cell repertoires in COVID-19. Data came from immunoSEQ multiplex PCR; TCRdb stores just in-frame clones and leaves some out. This table has roughly 160,000 clones, 70% to 90% appearing once. The germline V gene has CDR1 SGDLS and CDR2 YYNGEE. Trimming removed 4 bases from V and 5 bases from J; junction bases left unmatched: 23. The CDR3 is 20 amino acids. The chain links TRBV9 to TRBJ2-7, with 11 bases identical to TRBD2. The TCR comes from a woman aged 45-60 years with COVID-19, enrolled during active disease. The sample was peripheral blood. CDR3 loop: CASSLGGGVAGGSSLNEQYF. The CDR3 DNA follows: TGTGCCAGCAGCCTAGGTGGTGGGGTAGCGGGGGGGTCTTCCCTAAACGAGCAGTACTTC.